A selection of T cell receptor beta chains follows, all from one sample in a study of regulatory T cells in long-lasting Graves disease. Using its own MiXCR run on the multiplex PCR reads, TCRdb lists one record per CDR3 protein. The sample lists under 500,000 distinct CDR3 sequences, less than 25% occurring once. The starting material was peripheral blood mononuclear cells (PBMCs), obtained when the disease was refractory, from a patient treated with antithyroid drugs. These receptors came from a female donor with Graves disease. Both conserved end residues are part of each CDR3. The D gene is left open where the match is weak. The listing skips clone size in some rows; elsewhere it reads once, few, many or a size class.

D gene	V gene	clone size	J gene	CDR3 length	CDR3 protein	CDR3 DNA
NA	TRBV18	NA	TRBJ1-2	13	CASSPLDSYGYTF	TGTGCCAGCTCACCCCTGGACAGCTATGGCTACACCTTC
TRBD2	TRBV29-1	few	TRBJ2-1	16	CSVDRPGTSVYNEQFF	TGCAGCGTTGATCGCCCCGGGACTAGTGTCTACAATGAGCAGTTCTTC
NA	TRBV7-3	NA	TRBJ2-5	18	CASSSQREVDRMQETQYF	TGTGCCAGCAGCTCCCAGAGGGAAGTGGACCGGATGCAAGAGACCCAGTACTTC
NA	TRBV14	NA	TRBJ1-1	14	CASSQDVMNTEAFF	TGTGCCAGCAGCCAAGATGTGATGAACACTGAAGCTTTCTTT
NA	TRBV15	many	TRBJ2-7	15	CATSIKVVPTYEQYF	TGTGCCACCAGCATTAAGGTCGTTCCCACCTACGAGCAGTACTTC
TRBD2	TRBV30	NA	TRBJ2-3	13	CAWSSTLSGKRYF	TGTGCCTGGAGTTCGACCCTTAGCGGGAAGCGGTATTTT
TRBD2	TRBV15	NA	TRBJ2-2	17	CATSRDLSGRMSGELFF	TGTGCCACCAGCAGAGATCTTAGCGGGAGAATGAGCGGGGAGCTGTTTTTT
NA	TRBV27	many	TRBJ1-6	11	CASSSTEPLHF	TGTGCCAGCAGTTCCACTGAACCCCTCCACTTT
TRBD1	TRBV7-3	many	TRBJ2-7	15	CASSLHGTGTYEQYF	TGTGCCAGCAGCTTACATGGGACAGGGACCTACGAGCAGTACTTC
NA	TRBV12-3/TRBV12-4	many	TRBJ1-1	14	CASTRQSMNTEAFF	TGTGCCAGCACTAGACAGTCGATGAACACTGAAGCTTTCTTT
NA	TRBV2	many	TRBJ1-3	15	CASSPEGGLGNTIYF	TGTGCCAGCAGCCCCGAAGGGGGTCTAGGAAACACCATATATTTT
NA	TRBV20-1	NA	TRBJ2-1	10	CSARWDEQFF	TGCAGTGCTAGATGGGATGAGCAGTTCTTC
NA	TRBV28	few	TRBJ1-5	13	CANSPPYVKPQHF	TGTGCCAACAGCCCTCCCTATGTAAAGCCCCAGCATTTT
TRBD2	TRBV7-2	NA	TRBJ2-7	15	CASSRRGGHSYEQYF	TGTGCCAGCAGCAGACGGGGGGGCCACTCTTACGAGCAGTACTTC
NA	TRBV11-2	many	TRBJ1-1	13	CASSLPTTTEAFF	TGTGCCAGCAGCTTACCGACAACCACTGAAGCTTTCTTT
TRBD1	TRBV19	NA	TRBJ2-7	19	CASSMLRGQGYDFGYEQYF	TGTGCCAGTAGTATGCTTCGGGGACAGGGGTACGACTTCGGCTACGAGCAGTACTTC
NA	TRBV19	NA	TRBJ1-2	15	CASRTSGAGNYGYTF	TGTGCCAGTAGGACCTCGGGCGCGGGTAACTATGGCTACACCTTC
TRBD1	TRBV20-1	NA	TRBJ2-5	17	CSAREVWGTEYQETQYF	TGCAGTGCTAGAGAGGTTTGGGGGACAGAGTACCAAGAGACCCAGTACTTC
NA	TRBV7-2	many	TRBJ1-2	16	CASSFPGRQVDYGYTF	TGTGCCAGCAGCTTCCCGGGGAGACAGGTGGACTATGGCTACACCTTC
NA	TRBV28	many	TRBJ2-5	14	CASSRRQIQETQYF	TGTGCCAGCAGCCGACGACAAATCCAAGAGACCCAGTACTTC
NA	TRBV28	many	TRBJ1-5	15	CASSPDSLFNQPQHF	TGTGCCAGCAGTCCGGACAGCCTCTTCAATCAGCCCCAGCATTTT
NA	TRBV27	many	TRBJ1-5	13	CASSSRPNQPQHF	TGTGCCAGCAGTTCTCGGCCGAATCAGCCCCAGCATTTT
TRBD1	TRBV29-1	once	TRBJ2-3	14	CSVAGTGITDTQYF	TGCAGCGTTGCCGGGACAGGGATCACAGATACGCAGTATTTT
NA	TRBV5-1	NA	TRBJ2-2	14	CASSQGYPTGELFF	TGCGCCAGCAGTCAAGGGTACCCCACCGGGGAGCTGTTTTTT
NA	TRBV13	few	TRBJ1-6	18	CASSSRWGLSVSGSPLHF	TGTGCCAGCAGCTCCCGATGGGGGCTATCTGTATCGGGATCACCCCTCCACTTT
NA	TRBV25-1	NA	TRBJ2-7	16	CASSEPGPGGQGEQYF	TGTGCCAGCAGTGAACCGGGACCCGGTGGTCAGGGCGAGCAGTACTTC
TRBD1	TRBV6-1	many	TRBJ2-7	13	CASSPGTGVEQYF	TGTGCCAGCAGTCCAGGGACAGGGGTCGAGCAGTACTTC
NA	TRBV10-2	once	TRBJ2-7	16	CASSHQISAGIDEQYF	TGCGCCAGCAGTCATCAAATATCGGCAGGGATCGACGAGCAGTACTTC
NA	TRBV5-1	few	TRBJ2-7	15	CASSLVRGPSNEQYF	TGCGCCAGCAGCTTGGTTCGAGGGCCCTCCAACGAGCAGTACTTC
TRBD2	TRBV10-3	NA	TRBJ2-2	16	CAIGGKAGDGTGELFF	TGTGCCATCGGTGGCAAGGCGGGAGATGGGACCGGGGAGCTGTTTTTT
TRBD2	TRBV14	NA	TRBJ2-1	19	CASSQEWGTSGRQYNEQFF	TGTGCCAGCAGCCAAGAATGGGGGACTAGCGGGAGGCAGTACAATGAGCAGTTCTTC
NA	TRBV20-1	once	TRBJ1-1	12	CSARGGTTEAFF	TGCAGTGCTAGGGGCGGAACCACTGAAGCTTTCTTT
NA	TRBV28	few	TRBJ1-2	14	CASSLWLRNYGYTF	TGTGCCAGCAGTTTATGGTTGAGGAACTATGGCTACACCTTC
TRBD1	TRBV5-1	many	TRBJ1-4	15	CASSYTGQGNEKLFF	TGCGCCAGCAGCTATACGGGACAGGGAAATGAAAAACTGTTTTTT
NA	TRBV28	NA	TRBJ2-7	18	CASSFFFRTTGGVNEQYF	TGTGCCAGCAGTTTTTTCTTCAGAACTACAGGGGGGGTCAACGAGCAGTACTTC
NA	TRBV7-2	NA	TRBJ1-6	15	CASSLVRLNNSPLHF	TGTGCCAGCAGCTTAGTGCGCCTAAATAATTCACCCCTCCACTTT
NA	TRBV7-9	NA	TRBJ2-6	17	CASTFLGRSSGANVLTF	TGTGCCAGCACCTTCCTGGGACGTAGCTCTGGGGCCAACGTCCTGACTTTC
NA	TRBV11-2	few	TRBJ2-7	15	CASSSSGLQIVPQYF	TGTGCCAGCAGCTCGTCCGGGCTACAAATCGTCCCGCAGTACTTC
TRBD2	TRBV11-2	few	TRBJ2-2	15	CASSSQGLAAGELFF	TGTGCCAGCAGCTCACAGGGACTAGCGGCCGGGGAGCTGTTTTTT
NA	TRBV20-1	NA	TRBJ2-4	14	CSARRQGTGNIQYF	TGCAGTGCTAGAAGGCAGGGTACGGGAAACATTCAGTACTTC
NA	TRBV15	few	TRBJ1-5	14	CATTSTNSNQPQHF	TGTGCCACCACTTCGACTAATAGCAATCAGCCCCAGCATTTT
NA	TRBV12-3/TRBV12-4	NA	TRBJ1-5	16	CASSYSEVVSNQPQHF	TGTGCCAGCAGTTACTCGGAGGTGGTAAGCAATCAGCCCCAGCATTTT
TRBD1	TRBV19	NA	TRBJ2-5	14	CASSMKEGAVTQYF	TGTGCCAGTAGTATGAAAGAGGGGGCAGTGACCCAGTACTTC
NA	TRBV12-3/TRBV12-4	NA	TRBJ2-7	16	CASSSEQEGGTHEQYF	TGTGCCAGCAGTTCCGAGCAGGAGGGGGGGACCCACGAGCAGTACTTC
NA	TRBV2	many	TRBJ2-7	15	CASSSRFTRSYEQYF	TGTGCCAGCAGTAGTCGTTTCACGCGATCCTACGAGCAGTACTTC
NA	TRBV12-3/TRBV12-4	many	TRBJ1-2	15	CASSRDGRSSYGYTF	TGTGCCAGCAGCCGTGACGGACGTTCTAGCTATGGCTACACCTTC
NA	TRBV10-1	few	TRBJ2-3	14	CASSEWQSTDTQYF	TGCGCCAGCAGTGAGTGGCAGTCCACAGATACGCAGTATTTT
NA	TRBV28	many	TRBJ2-7	15	CASSLSGVRGYEQYF	TGTGCCAGCAGTTTATCTGGGGTTAGGGGATACGAGCAGTACTTC
TRBD1	TRBV5-1	few	TRBJ2-2	14	CASSRDRGPGELFF	TGCGCCAGCAGTAGGGACAGGGGACCCGGGGAGCTGTTTTTT